Each of the 8 T cell receptor beta chains below was sequenced from the same sample in a study of T cell changes during pregnancy in multiple sclerosis. Assay used: immunoSEQ multiplex PCR; TCRdb lists only in-frame clones, some missing. Of over 30,000 clones in the sample, around 90% were seen once. Sequenced here: CD4+ T cells from peripheral blood mononuclear cells, sampled in the second trimester of pregnancy. The receptor set was obtained from a female donor in good health, enrolled as a control in a pregnancy study.

A single count supports this clone. The rearrangement links TRBV6-5 to TRBJ2-3; 7 nucleotides match TRBD2. The CDR3 runs to 15 residues. Germline values: CDR1 MNHEY, CDR2 SVGAGI. The J segment lost 4 bases and the V segment lost 2 bases, leaving 6 bases of the junction unmatched. In nucleotides, the CDR3 is TGTGCCAGCAGTTACGGGGCGGGGGACGCAGATACGCAGTATTTT. Translated: CASSYGAGDADTQYF.

The DNA for the CDR3 is TGCGCCAGCAGCCGGGACAGGAGCACAGATACGCAGTATTTT. Amino acids: CASSRDRSTDTQYF. The genes are TRBV4-3 and TRBJ2-3; 8 nucleotides match TRBD1. V shed 4 bases, J shed 0 bases, and the junction held 0 bases outside the gene matches. From germline, CDR1 is LGHNA and CDR2 YSLEER. This CDR3 comprises 14 residues.

This chain connects TRBV6-6 to TRBJ2-5, with 7 bases identical to TRBD1. The V and J ends lost 0 bases and 3 bases, in that order; junction bases with no gene match: 4. CDR3 size: 15 residues. CDR1 and CDR2 (germline): MNHNY, SVGAGI (reference sequence). In DNA form, the CDR3 reads TGTGCCAGCAGTTACTCAGACAGGGCGGAAGAGACCCAGTACTTC. It encodes CASSYSDRAEETQYF.

The chain is built from TRBV9 and TRBJ2-3; D is possibly TRBD2 (6 bases). The CDR3 consists of 13 residues. Germline CDR1 is SGDLS and CDR2 is YYNGEE. V was clipped by 4 bases and J by 4 bases, with 10 bases between them. The CDR3 nucleotides are TGTGCCAGCAGCCACACGGGGGCAGATACGCAGTATTTT. Translated, it gives CASSHTGADTQYF.

J is TRBJ2-1 and V is TRBV2; 8 bases align to TRBD1. CDR1 SNHLY and CDR2 FYNNEI come from the germline V gene. This CDR3 region has 15 residues. V dropped 6 bases and J dropped 6; count of bases not matched to a gene: 10. DNA of the CDR3: TGTGCCAGCAGGTTTGACAGGGGATCAGGCAATGAGCAGTTCTTC. The encoded protein is CASRFDRGSGNEQFF.

This chain links TRBV27 with TRBJ1-5, with 7 bases that match TRBD1. The CDR3 has 14 residues. J gave up 7 bases and V 2 bases, and 5 bases lay outside the gene matches. CDR1 is MNHEY, CDR2 SMNVEV, per germline (reference sequence). The chain's CDR3 is CASSLTGAGQPQHF. CDR3 nucleotides: TGTGCCAGCAGTTTAACAGGGGCCGGCCAGCCCCAGCATTTT.

The chain carries TRBV5-1 and TRBJ2-5; TRBD1 agrees at 8 bases. The V gene end was trimmed by 3 bases and the J gene end by 2 bases; junction bases not matched to a gene: 15. Germline V gene data show CDR1 as SGHRS and CDR2 as YFSETQ. The CDR3 is 18 residues long. CDR3 sequence reads: CASSSGQVAGHLQETQYF. CDR3 sequence (DNA): TGCGCCAGCAGCTCGGGACAGGTGGCGGGGCACCTACAAGAGACCCAGTACTTC. The full variable domain, in which reference TRBV5-1 and TRBJ2-5 provide the parts outside the CDR3, is KAGVTQTPRYLIKTRGQQVTLSCSPISGHRSVSWYQQTPGQGLQFLFEYFSETQRNKGNFPGRFSGRQFSNSRSEMNVSTLELGDSALYLCASSSGQVAGHLQETQYFGPGTRLLVL.

The CDR3 protein is CASSIAGGPDNEQFF. The CDR3 nucleotides read TGTGCCAGCAGCATAGCGGGGGGGCCGGACAATGAGCAGTTCTTC. The J gene is TRBJ2-1, the V gene TRBV7-3; 11 bases map to TRBD2. Germline loops: CDR1 SGHTA, CDR2 FQGTGA. With V trimmed by 5 bases and J by 5 bases, 5 bases remained unmatched. The CDR3 is 15 residues long.